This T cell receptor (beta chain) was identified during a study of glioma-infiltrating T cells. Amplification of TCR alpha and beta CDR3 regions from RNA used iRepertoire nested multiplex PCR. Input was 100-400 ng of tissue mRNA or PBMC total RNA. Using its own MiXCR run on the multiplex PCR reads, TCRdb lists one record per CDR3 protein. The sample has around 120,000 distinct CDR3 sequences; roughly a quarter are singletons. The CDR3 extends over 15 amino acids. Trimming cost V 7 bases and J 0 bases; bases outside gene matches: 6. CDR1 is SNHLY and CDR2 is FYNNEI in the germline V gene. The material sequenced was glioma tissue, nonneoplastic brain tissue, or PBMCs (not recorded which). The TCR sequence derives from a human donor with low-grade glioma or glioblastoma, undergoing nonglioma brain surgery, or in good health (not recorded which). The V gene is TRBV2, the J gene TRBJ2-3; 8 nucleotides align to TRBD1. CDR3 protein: CASNPQGASTDTQYF. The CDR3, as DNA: TGTGCCAGCAACCCCCAGGGGGCAAGCACAGATACGCAGTATTTT.